The 3 T cell receptor beta chains reported below all come from one sample, sequenced in a study of T cell changes during pregnancy in multiple sclerosis. Clones were sequenced by immunoSEQ multiplex PCR, and TCRdb holds only the in-frame ones, with some missing. The table has about 80,000 clones, around 90% seen once. The sequences come from peripheral blood, collected before pregnancy. The origin of the receptors is a female donor with multiple sclerosis, enrolled in a pregnancy study.

V and J are TRBV10-3 and TRBJ1-2; D might be TRBD1 (5 bases). V was pared by 6 bases and J by 4 bases, with 15 bases between. CDR1 and CDR2 (germline): ENHRY, SYGVKD. The CDR3 contains 14 residues. This chain's CDR3 is CAIRIEGAPYGYTF. As DNA, the CDR3 is TGTGCCATCAGGATCGAAGGGGCCCCCTATGGCTACACCTTC.

V gene TRBV30 combines with J gene TRBJ1-2, with 10 bases lining up with TRBD1. Germline V lookup: CDR1 GTSNPN, CDR2 SVGIG (reference sequence). V lost 0 bases to trimming and J lost 8 bases; unmatched junction nucleotides: 9. The CDR3 consists of 15 residues. This CDR3 reads CAWSVGDRGLGGYTF. The CDR3 region has the DNA TGTGCCTGGAGTGTAGGGGACAGGGGCTTAGGGGGCTACACCTTC.

This clone turned up a few times. The chain uses TRBV7-9 and TRBJ1-2, with TRBD1 as a possible D gene (5 bases). This CDR3 spans 13 amino acids. Per germline, CDR1 SEHNR and CDR2 FQNEAQ (reference sequence). Between the trimmed V and J ends, which lost 5 bases and 2 bases, there was a span of 9 bases. CDR3 amino acids: CASSPDRNYGYTF. In DNA, the CDR3 is TGTGCCAGCAGCCCCGACAGAAACTATGGCTACACCTTC.